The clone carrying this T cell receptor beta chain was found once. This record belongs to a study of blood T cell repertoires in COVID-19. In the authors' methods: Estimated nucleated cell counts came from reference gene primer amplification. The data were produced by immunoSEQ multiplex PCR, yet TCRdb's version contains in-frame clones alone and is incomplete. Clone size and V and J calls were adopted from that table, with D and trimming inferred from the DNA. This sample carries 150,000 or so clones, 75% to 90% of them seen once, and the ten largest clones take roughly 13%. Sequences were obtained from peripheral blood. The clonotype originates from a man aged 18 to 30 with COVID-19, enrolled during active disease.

In DNA form, the CDR3 reads TGTGCCAGCAGCACAATGACAGAATCCTACGAGCAGTACTTC. Translation: CASSTMTESYEQYF. The chain couples TRBV3-1 (or the pseudogene TRBV3-2) to TRBJ2-7; possibly TRBD1 for D (5 bases). V gave up 5 bases and J gave up 1 base, with 12 bases separating them. Looked up from germline, CDR1 is LGHDT and CDR2 is YNNKEL (reference sequence). The CDR3 extends over 14 amino acids.